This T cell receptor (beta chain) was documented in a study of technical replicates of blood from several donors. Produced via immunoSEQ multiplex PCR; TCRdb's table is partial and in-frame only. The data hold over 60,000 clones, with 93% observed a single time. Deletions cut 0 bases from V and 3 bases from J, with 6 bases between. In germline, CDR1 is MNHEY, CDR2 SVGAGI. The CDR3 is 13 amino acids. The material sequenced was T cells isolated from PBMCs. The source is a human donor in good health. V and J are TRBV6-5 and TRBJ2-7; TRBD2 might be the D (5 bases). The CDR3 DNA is TGTGCCAGCAGTTACTCTGAGGGCTACGAGCAGTACTTC. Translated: CASSYSEGYEQYF.